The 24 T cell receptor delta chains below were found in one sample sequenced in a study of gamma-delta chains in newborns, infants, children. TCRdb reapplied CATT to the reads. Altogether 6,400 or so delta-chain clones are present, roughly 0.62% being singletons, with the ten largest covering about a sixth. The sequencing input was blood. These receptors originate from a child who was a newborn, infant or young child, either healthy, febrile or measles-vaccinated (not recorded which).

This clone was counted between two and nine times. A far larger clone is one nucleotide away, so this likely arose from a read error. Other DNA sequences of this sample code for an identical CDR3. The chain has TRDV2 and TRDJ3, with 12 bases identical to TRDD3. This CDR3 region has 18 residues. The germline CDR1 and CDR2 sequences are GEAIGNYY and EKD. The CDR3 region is CACDTGGYSSWDTRQMFF. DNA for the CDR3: TGTGCTTGTGACACTGGGGGATACAGCTCCTGGGACACCCGACAGATGTTTTTC.

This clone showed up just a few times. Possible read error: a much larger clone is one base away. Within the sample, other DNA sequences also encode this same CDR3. The DNA for the CDR3 is TGCGCCTGTGACGGGCCCTGGGGGAACTCCTGGGACACCCGACAGATGTTTTTC. Encoded protein: CACDGPWGNSWDTRQMFF. The V and J genes are TRDV2 and TRDJ3, with TRDD3 identical over 8 bases. Germline CDR1 reads GEAIGNYY; CDR2 reads EKD. The CDR3 consists of 18 residues.

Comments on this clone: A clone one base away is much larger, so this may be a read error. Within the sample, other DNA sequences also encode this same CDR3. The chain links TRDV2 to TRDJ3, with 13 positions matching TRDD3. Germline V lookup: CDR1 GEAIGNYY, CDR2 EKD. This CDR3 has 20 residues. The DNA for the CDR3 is TGTGCCTGTGACACGCTTACTGGGGGATACGCCTCCTGGGACACCCGCCAGATGTTTTTC. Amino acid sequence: CACDTLTGGYASWDTRQMFF.

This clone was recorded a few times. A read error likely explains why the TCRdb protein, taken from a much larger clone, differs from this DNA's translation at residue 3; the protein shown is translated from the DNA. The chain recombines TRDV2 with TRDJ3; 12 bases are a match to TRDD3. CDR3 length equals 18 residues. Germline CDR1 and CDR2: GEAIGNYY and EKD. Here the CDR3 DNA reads TGTGCCAGTGACACTGGGGGATACTTCTCCTGGGACACCCGACAGATGTTTTTC. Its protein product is CASDTGGYFSWDTRQMFF.

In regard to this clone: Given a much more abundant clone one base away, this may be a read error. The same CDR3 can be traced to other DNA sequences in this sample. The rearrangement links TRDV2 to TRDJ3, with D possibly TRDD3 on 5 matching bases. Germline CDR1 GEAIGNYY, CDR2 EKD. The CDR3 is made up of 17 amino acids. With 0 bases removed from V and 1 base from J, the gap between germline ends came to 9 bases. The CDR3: CACDTVMGSWDTRQMFF. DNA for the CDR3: TGTGCCTGTGACACCGTAATGGGGTCCTGGGACACCCGACAGATGTTTTTC.

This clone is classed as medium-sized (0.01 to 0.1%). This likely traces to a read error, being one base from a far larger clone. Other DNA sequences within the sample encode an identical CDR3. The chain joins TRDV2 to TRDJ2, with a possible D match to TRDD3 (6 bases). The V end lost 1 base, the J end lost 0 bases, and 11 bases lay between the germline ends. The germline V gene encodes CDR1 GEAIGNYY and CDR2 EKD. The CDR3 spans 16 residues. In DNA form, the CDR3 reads TGTGCCTGTGACACAGTGGGGGCTACTTTGACAGCACAACTCTTCTTT. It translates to CACDTVGATLTAQLFF.

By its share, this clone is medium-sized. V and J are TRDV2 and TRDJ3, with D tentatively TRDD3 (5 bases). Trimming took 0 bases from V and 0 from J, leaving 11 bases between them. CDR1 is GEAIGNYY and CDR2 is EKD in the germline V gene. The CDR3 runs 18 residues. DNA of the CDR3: TGTGCCTGTGACACCTGGGGCCACAGCTCCTGGGACACCCGACAGATGTTTTTC. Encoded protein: CACDTWGHSSWDTRQMFF.

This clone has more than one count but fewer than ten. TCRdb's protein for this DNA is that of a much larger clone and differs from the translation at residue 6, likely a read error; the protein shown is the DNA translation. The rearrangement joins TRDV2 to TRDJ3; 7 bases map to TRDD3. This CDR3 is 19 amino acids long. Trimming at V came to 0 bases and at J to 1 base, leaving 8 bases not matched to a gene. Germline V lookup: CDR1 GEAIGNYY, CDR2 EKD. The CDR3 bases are TGTGCCTGTGACACCACCTGGGGGTTGAGATCCTGGGACACCCGACAGATGTTTTTC. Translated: CACDTTWGLRSWDTRQMFF.

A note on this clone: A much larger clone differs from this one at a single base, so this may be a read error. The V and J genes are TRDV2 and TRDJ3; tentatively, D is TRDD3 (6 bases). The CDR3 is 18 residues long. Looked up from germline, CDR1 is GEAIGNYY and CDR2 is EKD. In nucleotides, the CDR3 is TGTGCCTGTGACACTCCCGGAGATGGCGCCTGGGGCACCCGACAGATGTTTTTC. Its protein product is CACDTPGDGAWGTRQMFF.

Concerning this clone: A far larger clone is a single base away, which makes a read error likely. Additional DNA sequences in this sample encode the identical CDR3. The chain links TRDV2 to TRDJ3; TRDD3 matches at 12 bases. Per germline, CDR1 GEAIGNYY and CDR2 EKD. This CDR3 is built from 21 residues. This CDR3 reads CACDTVLGDTLSSWDTRQMFF. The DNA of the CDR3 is TGTGCCTGTGACACCGTACTGGGGGATACCCTGAGCTCCTGGGATACCCGACAGATGTTTTTC.

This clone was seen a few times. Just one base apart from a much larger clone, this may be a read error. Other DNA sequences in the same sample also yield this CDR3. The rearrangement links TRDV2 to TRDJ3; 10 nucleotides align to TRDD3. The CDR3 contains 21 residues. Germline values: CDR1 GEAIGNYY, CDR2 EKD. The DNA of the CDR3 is TGTGCCTGCGACACCGTGGGGGGATACGCCTTCAGCGGCTGGGACACCCGACAGATGTTTTTC. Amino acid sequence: CACDTVGGYAFSGWDTRQMFF.

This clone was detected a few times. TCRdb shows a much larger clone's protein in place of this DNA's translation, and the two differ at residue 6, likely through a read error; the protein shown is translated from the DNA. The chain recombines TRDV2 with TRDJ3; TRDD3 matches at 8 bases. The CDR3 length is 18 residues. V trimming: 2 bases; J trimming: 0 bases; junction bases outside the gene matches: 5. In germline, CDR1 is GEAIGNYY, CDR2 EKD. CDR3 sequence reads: CACDNLLGVSWDTRQMFF. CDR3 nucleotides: TGTGCCTGTGACAACTTACTGGGGGTCTCCTGGGACACCCGACAGATGTTTTTC.

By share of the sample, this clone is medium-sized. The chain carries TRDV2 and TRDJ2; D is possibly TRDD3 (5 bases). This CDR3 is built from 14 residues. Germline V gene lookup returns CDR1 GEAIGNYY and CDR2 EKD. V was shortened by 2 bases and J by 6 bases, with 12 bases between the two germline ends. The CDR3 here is CACDMIGAAAQLFF. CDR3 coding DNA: TGTGCCTGTGACATGATTGGGGCGGCAGCACAACTCTTCTTT.

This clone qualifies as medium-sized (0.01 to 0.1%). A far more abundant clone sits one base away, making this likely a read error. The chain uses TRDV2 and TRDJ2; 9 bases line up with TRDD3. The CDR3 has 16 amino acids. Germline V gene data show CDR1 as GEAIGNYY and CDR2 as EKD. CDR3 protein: CARDTVGDTLTAQLFF. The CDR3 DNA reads TGTGCCCGTGACACAGTGGGGGATACTTTGACAGCACAACTCTTCTTT.

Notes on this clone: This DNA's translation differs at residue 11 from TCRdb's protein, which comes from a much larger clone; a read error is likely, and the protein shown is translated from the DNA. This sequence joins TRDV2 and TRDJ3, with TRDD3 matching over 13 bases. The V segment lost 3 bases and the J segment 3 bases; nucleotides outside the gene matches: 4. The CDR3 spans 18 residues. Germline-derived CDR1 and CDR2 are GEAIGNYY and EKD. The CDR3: CACDEYWGIRWDTRQMFF. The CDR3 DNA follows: TGTGCCTGTGACGAGTACTGGGGGATACGCTGGGACACCCGACAGATGTTTTTC.

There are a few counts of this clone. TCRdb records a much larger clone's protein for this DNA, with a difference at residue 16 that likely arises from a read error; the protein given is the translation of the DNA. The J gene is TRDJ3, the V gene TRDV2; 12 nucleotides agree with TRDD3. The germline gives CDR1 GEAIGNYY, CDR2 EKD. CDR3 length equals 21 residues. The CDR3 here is CACDTVLGDTLSSWDIRQMFF. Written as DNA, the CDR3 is TGTGCCTGTGACACCGTACTGGGGGATACCCTGAGCTCCTGGGACATCCGACAGATGTTTTTC.

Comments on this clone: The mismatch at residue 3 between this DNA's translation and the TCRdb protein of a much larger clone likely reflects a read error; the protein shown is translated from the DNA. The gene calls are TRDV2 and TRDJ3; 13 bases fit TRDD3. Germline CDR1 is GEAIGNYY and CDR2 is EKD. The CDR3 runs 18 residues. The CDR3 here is CARDTGGYASWDTRQMFF. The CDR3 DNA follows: TGTGCCCGTGACACTGGGGGATACGCGTCCTGGGACACCCGACAGATGTTTTTC.

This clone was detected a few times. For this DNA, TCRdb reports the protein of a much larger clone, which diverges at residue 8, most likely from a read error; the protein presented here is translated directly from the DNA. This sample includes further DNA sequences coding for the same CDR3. The CDR3: CACDTGGSRTWDTRQMFF. CDR3 nucleotides: TGTGCCTGTGACACCGGGGGATCCAGGACTTGGGACACCCGACAGATGTTTTTC. V is TRDV2 and J is TRDJ3; 7 bases align to TRDD3. The J segment lost 4 bases and the V segment lost 0 bases, leaving 8 bases of the junction unmatched. This CDR3 is built from 18 residues. The germline CDR1 and CDR2 sequences are GEAIGNYY and EKD.

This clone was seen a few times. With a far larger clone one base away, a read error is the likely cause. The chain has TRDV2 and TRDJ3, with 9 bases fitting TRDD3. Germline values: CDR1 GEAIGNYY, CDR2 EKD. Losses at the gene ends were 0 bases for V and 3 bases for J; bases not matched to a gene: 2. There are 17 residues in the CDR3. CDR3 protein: CACDTDGGYWDTRQMFF. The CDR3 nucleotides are TGTGCCTGTGACACCGATGGGGGATACTGGGACACCCGACAGATGTTTTTC.

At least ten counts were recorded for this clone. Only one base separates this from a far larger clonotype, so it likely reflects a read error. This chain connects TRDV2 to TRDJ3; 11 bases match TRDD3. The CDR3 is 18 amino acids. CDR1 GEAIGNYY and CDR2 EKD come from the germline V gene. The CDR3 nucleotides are TGTGCCTGTGAGCGACTGGGGGATAACTCCTGGGACACCCGACGGATGTTTTTC. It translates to CACERLGDNSWDTRRMFF.

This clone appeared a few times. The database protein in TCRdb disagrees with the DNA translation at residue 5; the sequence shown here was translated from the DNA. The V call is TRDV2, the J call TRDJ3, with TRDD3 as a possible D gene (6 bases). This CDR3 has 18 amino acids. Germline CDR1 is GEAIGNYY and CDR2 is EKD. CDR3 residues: CACDNGGHSSWDARQMFF. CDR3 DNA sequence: TGTGCCTGTGACAATGGGGGGCATAGCTCCTGGGACGCCCGACAGATGTTTTTC.

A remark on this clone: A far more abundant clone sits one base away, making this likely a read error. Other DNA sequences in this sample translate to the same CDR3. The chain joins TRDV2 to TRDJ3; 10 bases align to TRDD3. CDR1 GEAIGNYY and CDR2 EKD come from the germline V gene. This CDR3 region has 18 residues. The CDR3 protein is CACDTAGGYSWDTRQMFF. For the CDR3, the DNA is TGTGCCTGCGACACCGCTGGGGGATACTCCTGGGACACCCGACAGATGTTTTTC.

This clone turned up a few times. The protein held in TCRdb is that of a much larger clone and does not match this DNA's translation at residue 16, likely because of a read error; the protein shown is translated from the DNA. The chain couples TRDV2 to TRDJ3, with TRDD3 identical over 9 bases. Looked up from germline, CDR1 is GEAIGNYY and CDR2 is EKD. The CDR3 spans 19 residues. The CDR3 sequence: CACDITGGRSSWDTRRMFF. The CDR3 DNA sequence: TGTGCCTGTGATATTACTGGGGGACGCAGCTCCTGGGACACCCGACGGATGTTTTTC.

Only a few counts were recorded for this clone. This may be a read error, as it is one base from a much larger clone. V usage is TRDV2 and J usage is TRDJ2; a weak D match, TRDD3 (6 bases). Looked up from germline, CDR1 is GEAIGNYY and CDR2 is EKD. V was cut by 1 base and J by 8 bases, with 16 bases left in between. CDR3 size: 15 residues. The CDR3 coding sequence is TGTGCCTGTGACACATGGGGGGACGCAGTGGCACAACTCTTCTTT. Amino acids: CACDTWGDAVAQLFF.